This TCR beta chain emerged from a study of PD-L1 blockade in urothelial cancer (dated by TCRdb to about 2017). Concerning the study at large: Every patient began therapy in 2014 and was given atezolizumab 1,200 mg intravenously every 3 weeks. About 90% of the roughly 29 patients were identified as males with urothelial cancer of bladder origin, and a prior smoking history was reported by 18 of 29 patients. An ECOG performance status of 0 or 1 was recorded for the patients, and 0 to 3 prior chemotherapy regimens had been received by the patients. Blood samples were analyzed at 3 weeks after treatment start (second dose) and at 6 weeks after treatment start. Blood samples gave median yields of around 150,000 T cells and around 88,000 unique TCRs, along with a median clonality of about 0.084. The study, an exploratory multi-omic analysis, examined somatic, immune and clinical correlates of response to PD-L1 blockade with atezolizumab in urothelial cancer. Pretreatment tumor samples, along with matched peripheral blood collected serially before and after atezolizumab treatment, underwent TCR sequencing. Durable clinical benefit was defined as progression-free survival longer than 6 months, and TCR features were also tested against progression-free and overall survival. In the same patients, whole exome sequencing and RNA sequencing of pretreatment tumors were performed in addition to TCR sequencing. Durable clinical benefit was achieved by nine patients and was not achieved by 20 patients. Pretreatment blood TCR-seq was available for nearly 30 patients, at least one posttreatment blood collection was obtained for 25 or so patients, and tumor TCR-seq was available for 25 or so patients.

Spanning cysteine to phenylalanine, the CDR3 consists of 12 amino acids. The DNA shown is the 36-base CDR3, in frame from base 1. CDR1 LNHDA and CDR2 SQIVND are derived from the germline V gene (reference sequence). V gives up 3 bases and J gives up 6 bases, and the segment between their germline ends measures 9 bases. The time point label here, explained by the study, means: peripheral blood 6 weeks after treatment start. The cohort comprised roughly 30 patients with locally advanced or metastatic urothelial carcinoma treated at Memorial Sloan Kettering on a trial protocol. Peripheral blood mononuclear cells were collected from each patient pretreatment and during treatment, giving between 1 and 8 total time points per patient. The Qiagen DNeasy Blood extraction kit was used to purify genomic DNA from total PBMCs and tumor samples. PBMCs were collected pretreatment and during treatment, and were isolated and stored as previously described.

Synthetic TCR analog templates were spiked into each PCR so that absolute template abundance could be estimated from read counts. TCRbeta CDR3 regions were amplified from genomic DNA with bias-controlled V and J gene primers using the immunoSEQ assay. Sequencing of rearranged TCRbeta segments was done at approximately 20X coverage. For the original study's pipeline: Clustering was used to correct sequencing errors, and CDR3s were annotated against IMGT to assign V, D and J genes. Out-of-frame and stop-codon sequences were excluded, and only productive TCRbeta rearrangements were used in downstream analyses. Clonality was calculated as one minus the Shannon entropy normalized by the log of the number of unique productive sequences. Fisher's exact test with Benjamini-Hochberg correction, using a cutoff of adjusted p below 0.01, was how clones that differed between time points or between blood and tumor were identified. TCRdb carries this immuneACCESS record with in-frame sequences only. Its versions omit some clonotypes, under half of them owing to an unresolved V gene in the studies checked, with the rest unexplained. V and J calls and clone size are those listed in that table; D and trimming were worked out from the DNA. Within this sample are 35,000 to 45,000 clones, with about 90% of them counted one time only. Of the sample, around 6.7% falls within the top ten clones.

Overall study outcomes, separate from this receptor: At 3 weeks after the start of treatment, tumor-associated TCR clones in peripheral blood had expanded more in patients with durable benefit (n of about 22, p = 0.022). A pretreatment peripheral blood TCR clonality below the median was linked to improved progression-free and overall survival. Because of the small sample size (n = 29) and the many exploratory analyses performed, the results are intended to be regarded as hypothesis-generating.

Remarks on this clone: The specificity of this receptor is unknown. Nothing much larger sits one base from this clone, and base qualities are not available.

Sequenced material: PBMCs, taken around atezolizumab (anti-PD-L1) treatment. This TCR was recovered from a man aged 65 to 85 with urothelial cancer. This chain is built from TRBV19 and TRBJ2-7; the D gene is perhaps TRBD2, from 5 matching bases. In nucleotides, the sequence is TGTGCCAGTAGTATGAGAGGGTTCGAGCAGTACTTC. This is translated as CASSMRGFEQYF.